The 5 T cell receptor beta chains reported below all come from one sample, sequenced in a study of graft-versus-host responses after intestinal transplantation. Produced via immunoSEQ multiplex PCR; TCRdb's table is partial and in-frame only. The table includes 74,000 or so clones, around 92% detected once. Source: PBMCs, taken 98 days after intestinal transplantation. The receptor set was obtained from a human patient who received an intestinal transplant, so some T cells may come from the graft donor.

The chain's CDR3 is CASSLLGTGGGYTF. The CDR3 nucleotides are TGTGCCAGCAGTTTACTCGGGACAGGGGGAGGCTACACCTTC. The rearrangement links TRBV27 to TRBJ1-2, with 11 nucleotides matching TRBD1. This CDR3 has 14 residues. V shed 2 bases and J 8 bases; nucleotides not matched to a gene: 4. CDR1 and CDR2 (germline): MNHEY, SMNVEV (reference sequence).

There are a few counts of this clone. The chain links TRBV7-9 to TRBJ2-5, with 9 bases identical to TRBD1. CDR3 length equals 12 residues. Germline V gene data show CDR1 as SEHNR and CDR2 as FQNEAQ (reference sequence). J gave up 5 bases and V 6 bases, and 1 base lay outside the gene matches. The CDR3 reads CASRGTGETQYF. CDR3 sequence (DNA): TGTGCCAGCAGAGGGACAGGGGAGACCCAGTACTTC.

V is TRBV13 and J is TRBJ2-5, with D perhaps TRBD1 (7 bases). Trimming took 6 bases from V and 5 from J, leaving 13 bases between them. The germline V gene encodes CDR1 PRHDT and CDR2 FYEKMQ (reference sequence). This CDR3 is 13 amino acids long. The CDR3 coding sequence is TGTGCCAGCAGGGAGGGGGCAACGGAGACCCAGTACTTC. It codes for CASREGATETQYF.

CDR3 region: CASSYRTGGDGYTF. Here the CDR3 DNA reads TGTGCCAGCAGTTATCGGACAGGGGGGGATGGCTACACCTTC. The V call is TRBV6-6, the J call TRBJ1-2; 10 bases are shared with TRBD1. The J segment lost 6 bases and the V segment lost 3 bases, leaving 4 bases of the junction unmatched. CDR1 is MNHNY and CDR2 is SVGAGI in the germline V gene (reference sequence). This CDR3 contains 14 residues.

The gene calls are TRBV12-5 and TRBJ1-3; D might be TRBD1 (5 bases). The germline CDR1 and CDR2 sequences are LGHNT and FRNRAP. Trimming shortened V by 4 bases and J by 2 bases, and 9 bases separated the two germline ends. This CDR3 region has 14 residues. The CDR3: CASGSSGTGNTIYF. The CDR3 nucleotides are TGTGCTAGTGGTTCTTCAGGGACTGGAAACACCATATATTTT.